The 30 T cell receptor beta chains presented below share a single source sample, sequenced in a study of CXCR3 chemokines and chemotherapy response in bladder cancer. One entry per CDR3 protein, called by TCRdb with MiXCR from the PCR reads. This sample carries 1,500 to 2,000 distinct CDR3 sequences, 20% to 25% of them seen once, and the ten largest clones take roughly 32%. This sample was taken from a patient whose treatment included neoadjuvant chemotherapy. The origin of the receptors is a human donor with bladder cancer that did not respond to neoadjuvant chemotherapy.

This clonotype is deemed medium-sized. The chain joins TRBV5-6 to TRBJ2-1; 11 bases fit TRBD1. The ends lost 3 bases at V and 7 bases at J; junction bases unmatched: 6. CDR1 SGHDT and CDR2 YYEEEE come from the germline V gene. CDR3 length equals 15 residues. The CDR3 reads CASSWGTGGPNEQFF. The CDR3 bases are TGTGCCAGCAGCTGGGGGACAGGGGGACCTAATGAGCAGTTCTTC.

A few counts support this clonotype. The rearrangement links TRBV6-5 to TRBJ2-3; the match to TRBD2 covers 14 bases. The CDR3 length is 19 residues. The ends lost 2 bases at V and 1 base at J; junction bases unmatched: 8. Germline assignment: CDR1 MNHEY and CDR2 SVGAGI. CDR3 region: CASSYRGPGLAGGTDTQYF. The CDR3 region has the DNA TGTGCCAGCAGTTACCGGGGACCGGGACTAGCGGGGGGCACAGATACGCAGTATTTT.

This clonotype was seen repeatedly, ten times or more. V is TRBV6-2 or TRBV6-3 and J is TRBJ1-4; tentative D call: TRBD1 (6 bases). The CDR3 is 15 amino acids. Germline V gene lookup returns CDR1 MNHEY and CDR2 SVGEGT. Trimming pared 6 bases from V and 8 bases from J, leaving 19 bases between. The DNA of the CDR3 is TGTGCCAGCAGAAACTACAGGGATAGGGGAGAAAAACTGTTTTTT. This encodes CASRNYRDRGEKLFF.

This clonotype is medium-sized by share. The J gene is TRBJ1-1, the V gene TRBV15; TRBD1 is a possible D gene (5 bases). The V gene's germline CDR1 is LNHNV and CDR2 YYDKDF (reference sequence). The CDR3 is 13 amino acids. V was pared by 5 bases and J by 9 bases, with 16 bases between. The CDR3 loop is CATSQAGPIKAFF. CDR3 DNA: TGTGCCACCAGCCAAGCAGGGCCAATAAAAGCTTTCTTT.

This clonotype was recorded many times. The rearrangement links TRBV18 to TRBJ2-7; 9 positions match TRBD1. The CDR3 has 16 residues. Germline CDR1 KGHSH, CDR2 LQKENI. Trimming removed 4 bases from V and 0 bases from J; junction bases left unmatched: 7. CDR3 protein: CASSQRGQGSSYEQYF. The CDR3 region has the DNA TGTGCCAGCTCACAAAGGGGACAGGGAAGCTCCTACGAGCAGTACTTC.

In this sample, this clonotype turned up a few times. The chain carries TRBV7-2 and TRBJ1-5; possibly TRBD1 for D (6 bases). Per germline, CDR1 SGHTA and CDR2 FQGNSA. The CDR3 is 17 amino acids. The ends were cut back, 1 base at V and 2 bases at J, with 15 bases in the middle. CDR3 region: CASSLGPTGTGNQPQHF. CDR3 coding DNA: TGTGCCAGCAGCTTAGGACCCACAGGGACGGGCAATCAGCCCCAGCATTTT. The variable domain in full, with the rest retrieved from reference TRBV7-2 and TRBJ1-5, is GAGVSQSPSNKVTEKGKDVELRCDPISGHTALYWYRQSLGQGLEFLIYFQGNSAPDKSGLPSDRFSAERTGGSVSTLTIQRTQQEDSAVYLCASSLGPTGTGNQPQHFGDGTRLSIL.

The sample holds many counts of this clonotype. The chain couples TRBV28 to TRBJ1-1; 7 bases line up with TRBD1. V lost 7 bases to trimming and J lost 2 bases; unmatched junction nucleotides: 4. Germline CDR1 and CDR2: MDHEN and SYDVKM. This CDR3 comprises 13 residues. CDR3 sequence reads: CASTGQPNTEAFF. The CDR3 coding sequence is TGTGCCAGCACGGGACAGCCTAACACTGAAGCTTTCTTT.

This clonotype is labeled medium-sized. The chain has TRBV19 and TRBJ1-3; weak D call: TRBD1 (6 bases). The ends were cut back, 3 bases at V and 0 bases at J, with 15 bases in the middle. Germline V gene lookup returns CDR1 LNHDA and CDR2 SQIVND (reference sequence). The CDR3 sequence is 17 residues long. CDR3 amino acids: CASSILQGLGSGNTIYF. CDR3 sequence (DNA): TGTGCCAGTAGTATTCTACAGGGCCTAGGCTCTGGAAACACCATATATTTT.

This clonotype was seen repeatedly, ten times or more. V gene TRBV20-1 combines with J gene TRBJ1-1, with D perhaps matching TRBD1 (6 bases). V was trimmed by 5 bases and J by 1 base, leaving 11 bases between them. This CDR3 spans 13 amino acids. Germline values: CDR1 DFQATT, CDR2 SNEGSKA (reference sequence). The CDR3 DNA reads TGCAGTGCTCACAGGGTTGAGAACACTGAAGCTTTCTTT. Translation: CSAHRVENTEAFF.

This clonotype is medium-sized in the sample. In DNA, the CDR3 is TGTGCCAGCAGTGGACAGGGAATCGGGGAGCTGTTTTTT. It encodes CASSGQGIGELFF. The J gene is TRBJ2-2, the V gene TRBV6-1; the match to TRBD1 covers 7 bases. Germline CDR1 reads MNHNS; CDR2 reads SASEGT. The CDR3 is made up of 13 amino acids. V gave up 4 bases and J gave up 7 bases; unmatched junction bases: 3.

By sample fraction, this clonotype is large. In DNA form, the CDR3 reads TGTGCCAGCTCACAGGCAGGGAGTTCGAACACCGGGGAGCTGTTTTTT. It is translated as CASSQAGSSNTGELFF. This chain joins TRBV18 and TRBJ2-2, with D tentatively TRBD1 or TRBD2 (5 bases each). Germline V gene lookup returns CDR1 KGHSH and CDR2 LQKENI. The CDR3 extends over 16 amino acids. Trimming took off 4 bases at V and 0 bases at J, with 12 bases between the two ends. The whole variable domain, filled in from reference TRBV18 and TRBJ2-2, reads NAGVMQNPRHLVRRRGQEARLRCSPMKGHSHVYWYRQLPEEGLKFMVYLQKENIIDESGMPKERFSAEFPKEGPSILRIQQVVRGDSAAYFCASSQAGSSNTGELFFGEGSRLTVL.

By sample share, this clonotype is medium-sized. This chain uses TRBV7-9 with TRBJ2-4; TRBD1 is a possible D gene (5 bases). CDR3 size: 14 residues. From germline, CDR1 is SEHNR and CDR2 FQNEAQ (reference sequence). Between the trimmed V and J ends, which lost 3 bases and 2 bases, there was a span of 8 bases. The CDR3 here is CASSFQGTKNIQYF. CDR3 sequence (DNA): TGTGCCAGCAGCTTCCAGGGAACCAAAAACATTCAGTACTTC.

This clonotype showed up many times. V and J are TRBV6-5 and TRBJ2-7; 10 positions match TRBD2. The CDR3 loop spans 15 amino acids. Germline CDR1 reads MNHEY; CDR2 reads SVGAGI. V was pared by 2 bases and J by 0 bases, with 1 base of the junction left unmatched. CDR3 protein: CASSYQRGGSYEQYF. The CDR3 DNA is TGTGCCAGCAGTTACCAGCGGGGGGGCTCCTACGAGCAGTACTTC.

This clonotype is classed as large (0.1 to 1%). The CDR3 DNA follows: TGTGCCAGCAGTTACTCGAACGGGGGCACAGATACGCAGTATTTT. Its protein product is CASSYSNGGTDTQYF. The rearrangement links TRBV6-2 or TRBV6-3 to TRBJ2-3, with TRBD2 as a possible D gene (5 bases). Trimming removed 0 bases at V and 1 base at J, with 8 bases between. The CDR3 is 15 residues long. Germline values: CDR1 MNHEY, CDR2 SVGEGT.

This clonotype was seen ten or more times. The chain is built from TRBV12-3 or TRBV12-4 and TRBJ2-2; D is uncertain. Trimming removed 3 bases from V and 2 bases from J, with 7 bases in between. This CDR3 spans 14 amino acids. The CDR3 DNA reads as TGTGCCAGCAGTTTTAGGATCAACACCGGGGAGCTGTTTTTT. It translates to CASSFRINTGELFF.

This clonotype was seen many times. CDR3 amino acids: CASSPPENYGYTF. CDR3 nucleotides: TGTGCCAGCTCACCACCTGAAAACTATGGCTACACCTTC. The chain carries TRBV18 and TRBJ1-2; no definite D call. Germline V gives CDR1 KGHSH, CDR2 LQKENI. The ends were cut back, 0 bases at V and 2 bases at J, with 4 bases in the middle. The CDR3 totals 13 residues.

This clonotype was found many times. The CDR3 spells CAWAREQNEKLFF. As DNA, the CDR3 is TGTGCCTGGGCCCGGGAACAAAATGAAAAACTGTTTTTT. The chain joins TRBV30 to TRBJ1-4; D is unresolved. Between the trimmed V and J ends, which lost 5 bases and 5 bases, there was a span of 12 bases. The CDR3 is 13 amino acids. CDR1 is GTSNPN and CDR2 is SVGIG in the germline V gene (reference sequence).

A remark on this clonotype: It is likely a read error: a sequence one base away is far more abundant. The chain links TRBV6-1 to TRBJ2-7, with D maybe TRBD2 (5 bases). The V end was cut by 4 bases, the J end by 7 bases, with 14 bases between. The CDR3 consists of 13 residues. Germline V gene lookup returns CDR1 MNHNS and CDR2 SASEGT. The chain's CDR3 is CASSAGLLGEQYF. DNA of the CDR3: TGTGCCAGCAGTGCCGGACTGTTGGGGGAGCAGTACTTC.

In the case of this clonotype: Mismatch with germline at one junction end may stem from a read error. The rearrangement links TRBV6-1 to TRBJ2-3; tentatively, D is TRBD2 (7 bases). Germline V gives CDR1 MNHNS, CDR2 SASEGT. The CDR3 has 11 residues. The CDR3 loop is CASGRGADTHF. The CDR3 nucleotides read TGTGCCAGCGGGAGGGGGGCAGATACGCATTTT.

About this clonotype itself: With only one base between it and a far larger clone, this is likely a read error. The chain joins TRBV6-1 to TRBJ2-5; 8 bases are shared with TRBD2. Unmatched junction bases numbered 23, after V lost 6 bases and J lost 11 bases. Per the germline V gene, CDR1 is MNHNS and CDR2 is SASEGT. The CDR3 runs to 17 residues. The CDR3 bases are TGTGCCAGCAGGTACAGAGCAACTAGCGGTTCCTACAATGAGCAGTACTTC. Protein product: CASRYRATSGSYNEQYF.

The chain joins TRBV9 to TRBJ2-2; perhaps D is TRBD1 or TRBD2 (5 bases each). V lost 4 bases, J lost 6 bases, and 13 bases lay in between. The germline V gene encodes CDR1 SGDLS and CDR2 YYNGEE. The CDR3 runs to 14 residues. The CDR3 DNA follows: TGTGCCAGCAGCCCCCGGATGGGGGCCGGGGAGCTGTTTTTT. Amino acid sequence: CASSPRMGAGELFF.

This clonotype has ten or more counts. V is TRBV28 and J is TRBJ2-2; 8 bases align to TRBD2. The V and J ends lost 8 bases and 8 bases, in that order; junction bases with no gene match: 7. The CDR3 runs 13 residues. CDR1 and CDR2 (germline): MDHEN, SYDVKM. CDR3 protein: CASSPGGQGELFF. CDR3 sequence (DNA): TGTGCCAGCTCTCCGGGGGGGCAAGGGGAGCTGTTTTTT.

Note on this clonotype: This likely came from a read error, as a far larger clone is one base away. In DNA, the CDR3 is TGTGCCAGCACATTCCGACAGGGCAATCAGCCCCAGCATTTT. It translates to CASTFRQGNQPQHF. J is TRBJ1-5 and V is TRBV6-1; TRBD1 might be the D (6 bases). The germline V and J ends were trimmed by 7 bases and 2 bases, with 12 bases remaining between them. Germline V lookup: CDR1 MNHNS, CDR2 SASEGT. The CDR3 totals 14 residues.

This clonotype has a single count. The chain joins TRBV18 to TRBJ2-5; TRBD2 matches 14 bases. Germline loops: CDR1 KGHSH, CDR2 LQKENI. Trimming took 1 base from V and 3 from J; bases not matched to a gene: 4. The CDR3 covers 17 residues. Here the CDR3 DNA reads TGTGCCAGCTCACCACTGCGACTAGCGGGGGGGGAAGAGACCCAGTACTTC. Encoded protein: CASSPLRLAGGEETQYF. The complete variable domain, with remaining parts taken from reference TRBV18 and TRBJ2-5, reads NAGVMQNPRHLVRRRGQEARLRCSPMKGHSHVYWYRQLPEEGLKFMVYLQKENIIDESGMPKERFSAEFPKEGPSILRIQQVVRGDSAAYFCASSPLRLAGGEETQYFGPGTRLLVL.

This clonotype is medium-sized in the sample. At one boundary the junction diverges from the germline segment, which might be a read error. This chain links TRBV6-1 with TRBJ1-1; TRBD1 might be the D (5 bases). CDR1 and CDR2 (germline): MNHNS, SASEGT. The CDR3 sequence is 14 residues long. The CDR3 bases are TGCGCCAGCATGTACAGCGGCGGGGGTACTGAAGCTTTCTTT. Translating gives CASMYSGGGTEAFF.

This clonotype was detected many times. The chain couples TRBV20-1 to TRBJ2-7; TRBD1 agrees at 8 bases. J gave up 4 bases and V 0 bases, and 5 bases lay outside the gene matches. Germline values: CDR1 DFQATT, CDR2 SNEGSKA (reference sequence). The CDR3 length is 14 residues. In DNA, the CDR3 is TGCAGTGCTAGAGATCGGGACAGGCTATACGAGCAGTACTTC. Amino acids: CSARDRDRLYEQYF.

This clonotype is termed large. This sequence joins TRBV9 and TRBJ1-6; D may be TRBD1 (5 bases). CDR3 length: 17 amino acids. Per the germline V gene, CDR1 is SGDLS and CDR2 is YYNGEE. Trimming stripped 0 bases from V and 0 bases from J, with 10 bases between. The CDR3 protein is CASSVGDPSSYNSPLHF. The CDR3 DNA reads TGTGCCAGCAGCGTAGGGGACCCGAGCTCCTATAATTCACCCCTCCACTTT.

V is TRBV7-2 and J is TRBJ2-3; the match to TRBD2 covers 11 bases. Germline CDR1 is SGHTA and CDR2 is FQGNSA. This CDR3 has 17 amino acids. The V segment lost 5 bases and the J segment 4 bases; nucleotides outside the gene matches: 11. DNA for the CDR3: TGTGCCAGCAGCCTTAGGCGACTAGCGGGGTATGCAGATACGCAGTATTTT. Translated: CASSLRRLAGYADTQYF.

This clonotype rates as medium-sized. The CDR3: CASSSMALYGYTF. The CDR3 coding sequence is TGTGCCAGCAGCTCCATGGCCCTCTATGGCTACACCTTC. This chain uses TRBV13 with TRBJ1-2; D not resolved. V was pared by 4 bases and J by 4 bases, with 10 bases between. CDR1 and CDR2 from the germline V gene are PRHDT and FYEKMQ (reference sequence). CDR3 length equals 13 residues.

By sample fraction, this clonotype is medium-sized. The rearrangement uses TRBV6-1 and TRBJ2-7, with D unclear. Germline values: CDR1 MNHNS, CDR2 SASEGT. V lost 2 bases, J lost 3 bases, and 32 bases lay in between. This CDR3 spans 21 amino acids. The CDR3: CASSETPPSPSMTEFFYEQYF. CDR3 bases: TGTGCCAGCAGTGAAACGCCTCCGAGTCCCTCTATGACGGAGTTCTTCTACGAGCAGTACTTC.